This is a list of T cell receptor beta chains from one sample in a study of OX40 agonist ivuxolimab in advanced cancers. Sequenced by immunoSEQ multiplex PCR; TCRdb stores in-frame clones only, minus some. The repertoire holds 81,000 or so clones, with about 90% as singletons. The material was CD4+ or CD8+ T cells sorted from blood, obtained in a trial of the OX40 agonist ivuxolimab. These receptors all come from an adult with an advanced solid tumor such as melanoma, head and neck, liver or kidney cancer. The CDR3 runs from the conserved cysteine through the conserved F or W. The D gene is left open where the match is weak. Expanded clones get a size class; other rows say once, few or many, or leave the size out.

CDR3nt: TGTGCCAGCAGTGGAGTTGGTGGAGACTCCTACGAGCAGTACTTC
CDR3aa: CASSGVGGDSYEQYF
abundance: -
d_gene: -
j_gene: TRBJ2-7
v_gene: TRBV6-1

CDR3nt: TGTGCCAGCGGCTTATTAGGAATAGCGGGAGGGTATGAGCAGTTCTTC
CDR3aa: CASGLLGIAGGYEQFF
abundance: -
d_gene: TRBD2
j_gene: TRBJ2-1
v_gene: TRBV7-3

CDR3nt: TGTGCCAGTAGTATGGGGGCGCTTGGCTACACCTTC
CDR3aa: CASSMGALGYTF
abundance: -
d_gene: -
j_gene: TRBJ1-2
v_gene: TRBV19

CDR3nt: TGTGCCAGCAGTGAAAGGGATGGGAGATACAATGAGCAGTTCTTC
CDR3aa: CASSERDGRYNEQFF
abundance: -
d_gene: -
j_gene: TRBJ2-1
v_gene: TRBV25-1

CDR3nt: TGTGCCAGCAGCCCCCCTCGGGACAGCGTCAACTATGGCTACACCTTC
CDR3aa: CASSPPRDSVNYGYTF
abundance: -
d_gene: TRBD1
j_gene: TRBJ1-2
v_gene: TRBV5-5

CDR3nt: TGTGCCAGCAGCGACAGGGGGAGTAATAACGAGCAGTACTTC
CDR3aa: CASSDRGSNNEQYF
abundance: -
d_gene: TRBD1
j_gene: TRBJ2-7
v_gene: TRBV6-5

CDR3nt: TGTGCCTGGAGTGTTAGTAACACCATATATTTT
CDR3aa: CAWSVSNTIYF
abundance: once
d_gene: -
j_gene: TRBJ1-3
v_gene: TRBV30

CDR3nt: TGTGCCAGTAGTATCTACCCGGGACCCTATGGCTACACCTTC
CDR3aa: CASSIYPGPYGYTF
abundance: -
d_gene: -
j_gene: TRBJ1-2
v_gene: TRBV19

CDR3nt: TGTGCCAGCAGCCGTCCGGGGTGGCTCGGGTTCTTC
CDR3aa: CASSRPGWLGFF
abundance: -
d_gene: -
j_gene: TRBJ2-1
v_gene: TRBV6-6

CDR3nt: TGTGCCTGGAGTGACCAGACAGAAGCTAACTATGGCTACACCTTC
CDR3aa: CAWSDQTEANYGYTF
abundance: -
d_gene: -
j_gene: TRBJ1-2
v_gene: TRBV30